A single sample is the source of the 19 T cell receptor beta chains below, sequenced in a study of blood T cells in healthy people across ages. The second PCR ran about 6 to 12 cycles with a sample-barcoded 5' primer and J-beta primers. TCRdb ran MiXCR on the 5' RACE reads and lists one entry per CDR3 protein. The repertoire holds hundreds of thousands of distinct CDR3 sequences, more than 40% seen once, with roughly 19% in the top ten. Sequencing input: blood. These receptors were collected from a man aged 55 to 70 in good health.

V is TRBV25-1 and J is TRBJ2-7, with D perhaps TRBD1 (6 bases). This CDR3 is 14 amino acids long. V lost 4 bases and J 0 bases, leaving 10 bases between the germline ends. Germline CDR1 and CDR2: MGHDK and SYGVNS. The CDR3 nucleotides read TGTGCCAGCAGTGCTTCGGACAGCTCCTACGAGCAGTACTTC. Translated, it gives CASSASDSSYEQYF.

CDR3 sequence: CSARPGASYEQYF. CDR3 coding DNA: TGCAGTGCTAGACCCGGGGCATCCTACGAGCAGTACTTC. The chain recombines TRBV20-1 with TRBJ2-7; D possibly matches TRBD1 or TRBD2 (5 bases each). CDR3 size: 13 residues. Trimming shortened V by 2 bases and J by 1 base, and 9 bases separated the two germline ends. Germline V gene data show CDR1 as DFQATT and CDR2 as SNEGSKA (reference sequence).

This clonotype was detected many times. CDR3 nucleotide sequence: TGTGCCAGCGCGACAGGGGGAGCTTTGACGGGGGCCAACGTCCTGACTTTC. Its protein is CASATGGALTGANVLTF. J is TRBJ2-6 and V is TRBV7-4, with 9 bases fitting TRBD1. The V segment lost 8 bases and the J segment 4 bases; nucleotides outside the gene matches: 12. The CDR3 length is 17 residues. Germline V gene sequence: CDR1 SGHVT, CDR2 SQSDAQ.

J is TRBJ1-1 and V is TRBV29-1; 10 bases match TRBD1. The CDR3 runs to 18 residues. J was trimmed by 3 bases and V by 6 bases; bases with no gene match: 19. The V gene's germline CDR1 is SQVTM and CDR2 ANQGSEA. In DNA, the CDR3 is TGCAGCGTCGTACTGACAGGGGGCAAGATGAGCCTGGACACTGAAGCTTTCTTT. Amino acid sequence: CSVVLTGGKMSLDTEAFF.

This chain links TRBV7-2 with TRBJ2-5; TRBD2 matches at 11 bases. V dropped 5 bases and J dropped 2; count of bases not matched to a gene: 4. The V gene's germline CDR1 is SGHTA and CDR2 FQGNSA. The CDR3 consists of 15 residues. The CDR3 here is CASSTGTSGQETQYF. The DNA of the CDR3 is TGTGCCAGCAGCACCGGGACTAGCGGACAAGAGACCCAGTACTTC.

The V gene is TRBV7-9, the J gene TRBJ1-6, with TRBD1 as a possible D gene (5 bases). CDR3 size: 16 residues. V lost 5 bases and J lost 9, with 20 bases in between. Germline values: CDR1 SEHNR, CDR2 FQNEAQ (reference sequence). Here the CDR3 DNA reads TGTGCCAGCAGCCGCGGAGGGACTTCAGAAGGTTCACCCCTCCACTTT. The encoded protein is CASSRGGTSEGSPLHF.

In its sample, this clonotype was seen a few times. The V call is TRBV6-1, the J call TRBJ2-4, with D hard to call. The CDR3 spans 14 residues. V was shortened by 4 bases and J by 6 bases, with 13 bases between the two germline ends. The germline CDR1 and CDR2 sequences are MNHNS and SASEGT. CDR3 coding DNA: TGTGCCAGCAGTGTTCGTGGGCTGAGAAACATTCAGTACTTC. This gives the protein CASSVRGLRNIQYF.

This clonotype was found a few times. V usage is TRBV21-1 and J usage is TRBJ2-1; the DNA was not compared with TRBD1, the D call given in the table. TRBV21-1 is a known pseudogene. This CDR3 spans 16 amino acids. In DNA form, the CDR3 reads TGTGCCAGCAGCAAATGGGGGGGGTACTCCTACAATGAGCAGTTCTTC. Amino acids: CASSKWGGYSYNEQFF.

This clonotype appeared a few times. V gene TRBV7-8 combines with J gene TRBJ1-1, with TRBD1 matching 8 bases. V lost 4 bases, J lost 1 base, and 5 bases stayed unmatched. The CDR3 contains 15 residues. Looked up from germline, CDR1 is SGHVS and CDR2 is FQNEAQ. For the CDR3, the DNA is TGTGCCAGCAGCTGGGCAGGGGGCCCGAACACTGAAGCTTTCTTT. Translated: CASSWAGGPNTEAFF.

V usage is TRBV9 and J usage is TRBJ2-7; 7 nucleotides align to TRBD2. V shed 4 bases, J shed 0 bases, and the junction held 7 bases outside the gene matches. This CDR3 spans 15 amino acids. CDR1 is SGDLS, CDR2 YYNGEE, per germline. The CDR3 loop is CASSPAGMISYEQYF. The CDR3 coding sequence is TGTGCCAGCAGCCCAGCGGGGATGATCTCCTACGAGCAGTACTTC.

The rearrangement uses TRBV13 and TRBJ2-1, with 11 bases that match TRBD1. CDR1 PRHDT and CDR2 FYEKMQ come from the germline V gene (reference sequence). The CDR3 covers 16 residues. V was pared by 4 bases and J by 5 bases, with 7 bases of the junction left unmatched. CDR3 in DNA: TGTGCCAGCAGCTGGGGACAGGGGGGCGAAAACAATGAGCAGTTCTTC. It codes for CASSWGQGGENNEQFF.

This clonotype was picked up a small number of times. The V call is TRBV6-6, the J call TRBJ2-1; TRBD1 aligns across 11 bases. Trimming took 2 bases from V and 5 from J; bases not matched to a gene: 8. This CDR3 has 17 residues. Germline CDR1 and CDR2: MNHNY and SVGAGI (reference sequence). The DNA for the CDR3 is TGTGCCAGCAGTTACGGACCTCCGGGACAGGGGGACAATGAGCAGTTCTTC. Translating gives CASSYGPPGQGDNEQFF.

In its sample, this clonotype was seen many times. V is TRBV29-1 and J is TRBJ2-7, with 9 bases fitting TRBD1. The CDR3 has 12 amino acids. The V segment lost 3 bases and the J segment 3 bases; nucleotides outside the gene matches: 0. Germline V lookup: CDR1 SQVTM, CDR2 ANQGSEA. CDR3 coding DNA: TGCAGCGTTGAGGACAGGGGCTACGAGCAGTACTTC. Translating gives CSVEDRGYEQYF.

The chain has TRBV5-1 and TRBJ2-4; 7 nucleotides agree with TRBD1. Germline V lookup: CDR1 SGHRS, CDR2 YFSETQ. CDR3 size: 16 residues. Trimming took 6 bases from V and 0 from J; bases not matched to a gene: 9. The CDR3 nucleotides are TGCGCCAGCACAGAAGGACAGGCTCTAGCCAAAAACATTCAGTACTTC. Translation gives CASTEGQALAKNIQYF. Full variable domain (remainder filled in from reference TRBV5-1 and TRBJ2-4): KAGVTQTPRYLIKTRGQQVTLSCSPISGHRSVSWYQQTPGQGLQFLFEYFSETQRNKGNFPGRFSGRQFSNSRSEMNVSTLELGDSALYLCASTEGQALAKNIQYFGAGTRLSVL.

The genes are TRBV12-3 or TRBV12-4 and TRBJ2-7, with a possible D match to TRBD2 (5 bases). Trimming pared 6 bases from V and 5 bases from J, leaving 11 bases between. This CDR3 spans 12 amino acids. CDR3 loop: CASRLILDEQYF. The CDR3, as DNA: TGTGCCAGCAGATTGATACTAGACGAGCAGTACTTC.

This clonotype was picked up many times. V gene TRBV20-1 combines with J gene TRBJ2-7; a weak D match, TRBD2 (5 bases). The germline gives CDR1 DFQATT, CDR2 SNEGSKA (reference sequence). The V end was cut by 3 bases, the J end by 4 bases, with 22 bases between. This CDR3 region has 16 residues. CDR3 region: CSASLDGAEGKYEQYF. Written as DNA, the CDR3 is TGCAGTGCTAGCCTCGATGGTGCAGAGGGAAAATACGAGCAGTACTTC.

The chain combines TRBV10-3 with TRBJ2-3; no definite D call. V lost 2 bases and J 1 base, leaving 10 bases between the germline ends. Germline V gives CDR1 ENHRY, CDR2 SYGVKD. The CDR3 sequence is 15 residues long. The CDR3 is CAISEGTAGTDTQYF. The CDR3 DNA reads TGTGCCATCAGTGAGGGAACGGCGGGCACAGATACGCAGTATTTT.

Notes on this clonotype: A much larger clonotype is one base distant, so this may be a read error. The gene calls are TRBV6-5 and TRBJ2-5; TRBD1 is a possible D gene (5 bases). The germline V gene has CDR1 MNHEY and CDR2 SVGAGI. This CDR3 is 14 amino acids long. Trimming took 5 bases from V and 3 from J, leaving 13 bases between them. The CDR3 is CASSDWEGEETQYF. The CDR3 DNA sequence: TGTGCCAGCAGTGACTGGGAAGGGGAAGAGACCCAGTACTTC.

V and J are TRBV6-2 or TRBV6-3 and TRBJ2-2; no firm D call. The CDR3 runs 12 residues. The germline gives CDR1 MNHEY, CDR2 SVGEGT. With 7 bases removed from V and 5 bases from J, the gap between germline ends came to 8 bases. CDR3 in amino acids: CASIHTTGELFF. The CDR3 bases are TGTGCCAGCATTCACACAACCGGGGAGCTGTTTTTT.